Sequencing of this TCR beta chain was carried out in a study of shared clonotypes between healthy human individuals. Study outcomes and limitations: Generally, estimated richness proved larger in naive subsets than it did in memory subsets.

V trimming: 2 bases; J trimming: 7 bases; junction bases outside the gene matches: 10. This CDR3 region has 15 residues. Per germline, CDR1 KGHSH and CDR2 LQKENI. This clone was counted once. Its antigen is currently unknown. Sequenced by immunoSEQ multiplex PCR; TCRdb stores in-frame clones only, minus some. The table records approximately 1,000,000 clones, approximately 77% of them present only once. This chain connects TRBV18 to TRBJ2-7; 8 bases match TRBD2. This TCR came from a man younger than 30 in good health. Some clones in this sample may be carry-over from other donors' samples. Sequenced: memory CD4+ T cells from PBMCs. Subset of the sample: CD45RA-negative fraction. Written as DNA, the CDR3 is TGTGCCAGCTCACCAGTGGCGGGAGGACACGCGGAGCAGTACTTC. Translating it yields CASSPVAGGHAEQYF.